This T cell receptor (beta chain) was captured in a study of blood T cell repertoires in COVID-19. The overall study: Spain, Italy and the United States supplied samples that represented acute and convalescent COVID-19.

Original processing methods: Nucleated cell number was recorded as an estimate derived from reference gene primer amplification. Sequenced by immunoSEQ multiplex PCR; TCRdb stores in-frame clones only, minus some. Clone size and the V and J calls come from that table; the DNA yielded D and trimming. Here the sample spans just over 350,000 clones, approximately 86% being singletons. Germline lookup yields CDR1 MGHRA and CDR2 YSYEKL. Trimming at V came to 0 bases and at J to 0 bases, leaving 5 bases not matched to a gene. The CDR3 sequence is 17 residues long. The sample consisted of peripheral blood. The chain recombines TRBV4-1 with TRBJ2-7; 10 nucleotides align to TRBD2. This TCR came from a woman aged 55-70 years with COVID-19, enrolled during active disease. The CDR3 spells CASSQDGLAGVSYEQYF. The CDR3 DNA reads TGCGCCAGCAGCCAAGATGGGCTAGCGGGGGTCTCCTACGAGCAGTACTTC.